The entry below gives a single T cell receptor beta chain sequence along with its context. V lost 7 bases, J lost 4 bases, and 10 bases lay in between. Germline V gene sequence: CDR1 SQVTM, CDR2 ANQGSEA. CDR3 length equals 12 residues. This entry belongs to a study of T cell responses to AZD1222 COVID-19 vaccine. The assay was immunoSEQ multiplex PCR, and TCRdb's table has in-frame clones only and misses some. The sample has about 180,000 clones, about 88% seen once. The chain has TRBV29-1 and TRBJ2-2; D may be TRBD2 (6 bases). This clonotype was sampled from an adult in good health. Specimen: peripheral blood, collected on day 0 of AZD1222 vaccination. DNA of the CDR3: TGCAGCGGTTCCGGGGGCACCGGGGAGCTGTTTTTT. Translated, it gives CSGSGGTGELFF.